This TCR beta chain appears in the sequencing data of a study of blood T cell repertoires in COVID-19. This clone came up a few times. V lost 5 bases and J 3 bases, leaving 17 bases between the germline ends. CDR1 and CDR2 from the germline V gene are LNHDA and SQIVND (reference sequence). This CDR3 spans 16 amino acids. Generated by immunoSEQ multiplex PCR, the TCRdb table keeps only in-frame clones and is missing some. The sample contains around 260,000 clones, around 87% of which appear only once. V usage is TRBV19 and J usage is TRBJ1-5; D is possibly TRBD1 (6 bases). This clonotype was obtained from a woman between 45 and 60 years old with acute or convalescent COVID-19. The sequencing sample was made of peripheral blood. The chain's CDR3 is CASSPGPQGYNQPQHF. CDR3 in DNA: TGTGCCAGTAGTCCCGGCCCACAGGGATACAATCAGCCCCAGCATTTT.